A single TCR beta chain is shown here with its context. The antigen it recognizes is unknown. Base qualities are not recorded, but no much larger clone differs from it by a single base. The data originate from a study of blood T cells in healthy people across ages (dated by TCRdb to about 2015). About the full investigation: Template switching captured roughly one uniquely barcoded TCR beta cDNA molecule per two T cells in model experiments. The study measured age-related changes in TCR beta repertoire diversity using deep sequencing normalized with unique cDNA molecular identifiers. The donors were divided into four age groups: young (average around 17 years), middle-aged (about 39), aged (about 60) and long-lived (nearly 85). For two donors (one aged 18 to 30 and one aged 80 or older), the study analyzed two additional independent replicas of 1 million unique cDNA reads from the same blood draw. The research as a whole found: As age increased, observed TCR beta diversity per million T cells dropped in a roughly linear way, and a significant reduction was already evident by age about 40. Bulk unsorted PBMC profiling prevented conclusive comparison of naive and antigen-experienced compartments. Estimates of total diversity from one million sequenced T cells were regarded as lower bounds and underestimates. The long-lived group showed more naive CD4+ T cells, fewer expanded clones and increased TCR diversity than the aged group, suggesting age selection. A strong correlation was found between observed TCR beta diversity and the percentage of naive T cells measured by flow cytometry. The CMV infection status of donors was not known, potentially confounding age-related changes in expanded clonotypes.

Measured from the cysteine to the phenylalanine, the CDR3 is 11 residues long. Only CDR3 DNA remains: 33 bases, in frame from the first base. CDR1 and CDR2 are drawn from the germline V gene (reference sequence): WNHNN, SYGVQD. The protocol used for the library was 5' RACE. These reads were obtained on an Illumina HiSeq 2500. The second PCR ran for roughly 7 to 12 cycles and used a J-beta primer mix along with a sample-barcoded 5' primer. A unique molecular identifier was introduced onto each TCR beta cDNA molecule by a template-switch 5' adaptor carrying 12 random nucleotides. Each sample yielded at least 3 million CDR3-containing paired-end reads. The Mint cDNA synthesis kit, primed by a TRBC-specific oligonucleotide, was used to synthesize first-strand cDNA from all RNA. Following uracil-DNA glycosylase treatment, all cDNA underwent a first 18-cycle PCR with the universal primers M1SS and BC2_uni_R. Regarding the original processing steps: Normalization of each sample was performed by random selection of 1 million high-quality reads, each carrying a distinct molecular identifier. Instead of being binned into consensus sequences, reads that shared molecular identifiers were thrown out. MiTCR, with a Q25 quality threshold and the strictest error-elimination algorithm, was used for CDR3 identification, clonotype clustering and error correction. A nonparametric unseen species model using Euler transformation provided a lower-bound estimate of total TCR beta diversity. The raw public reads went through TCRdb reprocessing: fastp at Q25, MiXCR clone calling, in-frame beta chains kept. Entries are consolidated by CDR3 protein sequence, retaining the most common genes and DNA. These V and J calls are TCRdb output, not the study's own analysis. The sample includes roughly 800,000 distinct CDR3 sequences, with roughly 25% observed a single time. Around 9.2% of the sample goes to the ten largest clones.

The donors were some 39 Caucasian individuals from Russia, aged 6 to 90 years, who were systemically healthy. Around 10 milliliters of peripheral blood were drawn from each donor into EDTA-treated Vacutainer tubes. PBMCs were isolated by Ficoll-Paque density-gradient centrifugation, with at least 6 million obtained per sample. Total RNA, at least 6 micrograms per sample, was extracted from PBMCs with Trizol reagent. Naive CD45RAhigh/CD27high T cell percentages were measured by flow cytometry on a PBMC aliquot from every donor. These data also featured in a second study, about T cells of mothers and their children. The second study also describes: Nine systemically healthy Caucasian individuals, comprising three mothers and their six children, were included as donors. cDNA synthesis used all of the extracted RNA, with about 1.5 ug of RNA in each 15 ul reaction. In the second PCR, the M1S primer added sample barcodes and 2-4 random nucleotides. Each mother yielded over 8.5 million TCR beta CDR3 reads and each child 2.5 million to 3 million reads. TCR recombination output is similarly shaped by thymic selection in related and unrelated pairs, with a minor effect exerted by inherited differences. Related mother-child pairs always showed normalized repertoire overlap that was slightly higher than in unrelated mother-child pairs, though the difference was never significant. Persistent microchimeric T cell clones were not detected, at a sensitivity of about 100 clones per million clonotypes. Deep NGS was used in the study to compare the TCR beta repertoires of mothers and children and to look for features that separate related mother-child pairs from unrelated individuals. Mothers averaged roughly 40 +/- 4 years of age and children averaged about 10 +/- 4 years. Libraries were sequenced on Illumina HiSeq 2000 with 100+100 nt paired-end reads after adapter ligation with NEBNext reagents. Mother and child libraries were prepared a month apart and sequenced in separate runs to prevent cross-contamination. For each donor, somewhere between roughly 500,000 and 2,100,000 distinct TCR beta clonotypes were identified. Naive TCR beta clonotypes were estimated from low-frequency clonotypes matched to each donor's FACS-determined naive share, without sorting.

The TCR originated in a boy younger than 18 in good health. Input material: blood. This receptor chain uses TRBV10-1 and TRBJ1-3; TRBD1 could be the D gene, as 6 bases match. The nucleotide sequence is given as TGCGCACGGACAGACGGAAACACCATATATTTT. Its protein product is CARTDGNTIYF.